This T cell receptor beta chain was obtained from a study of T cells after somatic rescue of genetic block. Data came from immunoSEQ multiplex PCR; TCRdb stores just in-frame clones and leaves some out. This sample carries 55,000 to 75,000 clones, under 95% of them seen once, and the ten largest clones take about 2.7%. Germline V lookup: CDR1 SGHRS, CDR2 YFSETQ. Between the trimmed V and J ends, which lost 0 bases and 1 base, there was a span of 4 bases. This CDR3 spans 13 amino acids. The gene calls are TRBV5-1 and TRBJ1-2, with D unresolved. This TCR was recovered from a middle-aged man. The sequenced sample was peripheral blood mononuclear cells (PBMCs). This CDR3 reads CASSLAINYGYTF. For the CDR3, the DNA is TGCGCCAGCAGCTTGGCCATTAACTATGGCTACACCTTC.